The clone carrying this T cell receptor (beta chain) showed up just once. The antigen is unknown. TCRdb's table, derived via immunoSEQ multiplex PCR, lists solely in-frame clones and lacks some. The repertoire holds 13,000 to 15,000 clones, with roughly 84% as singletons. The sample originates from a study of CD4+ T cells in melanoma. Notes on the study in general: Reportedly, melanoma neoantigen-specific CD4+ T cells showed varied differentiation states. CD8+ T cell, macrophage and B cell function reportedly correlated with neoantigen-specific CD4+ T cells.

This clonotype originated in a human donor with melanoma. Material: cells from a culture (not recorded whether cultured in vitro).

CDR3 bases: TGTGCCAGTTCCCCTACGACAGGGACAACTGGCTACACCTTC. Translated, it gives CASSPTTGTTGYTF. The V and J genes are TRBV6-5 and TRBJ1-2; TRBD1 aligns across 7 bases. J lost 7 bases, V lost 9 bases, and 14 bases had no gene match. The CDR3 totals 14 residues. Germline V CDR1 and CDR2: MNHEY, SVGAGI.